The 14 T cell receptor beta chains listed next were all sequenced from one sample in a study of cytomegalovirus exposure and HLA in healthy donors (dated by TCRdb to 2016 to 2017). Library method: the immunoSEQ multiplex PCR assay. For the multiplex PCR, a mixture combining 60 forward primers for TCR Vbeta segments and 13 reverse primers for TCR Jbeta segments was used. This immuneACCESS table, as held by TCRdb, lists in-frame sequences with V and J called but not all clones. Of the missing ones, under half trace to an unresolved V gene in checked studies; the others have no known cause. In all, the sample holds 150,000 to 170,000 clones, and approximately 74% of those were seen once. The ten largest clones take up 2.1% of the sample. Sequencing used PBMCs. All receptors derive from a man aged 30 to 39 in good health and CMV-seronegative.

The J gene is TRBJ2-2, the V gene TRBV5-1; TRBD2 agrees at 8 bases. Unmatched junction bases numbered 11, after V lost 4 bases and J lost 6 bases. The length of the CDR3 is 16 residues. Germline CDR1 SGHRS, CDR2 YFSETQ. CDR3 sequence (DNA): TGCGCCAGCAGCCGCTCCGGCGGGGGGCGGGCCGGGGAGCTGTTTTTT. Residues: CASSRSGGGRAGELFF.

This clone has just one count. This chain connects TRBV27 to TRBJ1-2; D possibly corresponds to TRBD1 (6 bases). CDR3 size: 13 residues. V lost 2 bases, J lost 7 bases, and 11 bases lay in between. From germline, CDR1 is MNHEY and CDR2 SMNVEV (reference sequence). The DNA for the CDR3 is TGTGCCAGCAGTTTAAACAGGGCTAGTGGCTACACCTTC. Its protein product is CASSLNRASGYTF.

With regard to this clone: Other DNA sequences of this sample code for an identical CDR3. The rearrangement uses TRBV29-1 and TRBJ1-1; tentative D call: TRBD1 (5 bases). Trimming stripped 4 bases from V and 4 bases from J, with 10 bases between. CDR3 size: 12 residues. Germline V lookup: CDR1 SQVTM, CDR2 ANQGSEA. CDR3 DNA: TGCAGCGTTGGGTGGGGGGGCACTGAAGCTTTCTTT. The encoded protein is CSVGWGGTEAFF.

This chain links TRBV14 with TRBJ2-5, with unresolved D. The length of the CDR3 is 14 residues. Between the trimmed V and J ends, which lost 3 bases and 2 bases, there was a span of 10 bases. Germline CDR1 is SGHDN and CDR2 is FVKESK. The CDR3 coding sequence is TGTGCCAGCAGCCACCGACTGGCACAAGAGACCCAGTACTTC. It codes for CASSHRLAQETQYF.

This clone was counted a few times. The genes are TRBV15 and TRBJ2-7; 7 bases match TRBD1. This CDR3 is 16 amino acids long. Germline V gene sequence: CDR1 LNHNV, CDR2 YYDKDF (reference sequence). The J segment lost 4 bases and the V segment lost 2 bases, leaving 11 bases of the junction unmatched. The CDR3 protein is CATSRPLQGQSYEQYF. CDR3 nucleotide sequence: TGTGCCACCAGCAGACCGTTACAGGGGCAGTCATACGAGCAGTACTTC.

The chain couples TRBV16 to TRBJ2-7; perhaps TRBD1 as D (6 bases). V lost 4 bases and J 5 bases, leaving 9 bases between the germline ends. The CDR3 has 12 residues. Germline values: CDR1 KGHSY, CDR2 FQNENV. The CDR3 protein is CASSRQGNEQYF. CDR3 DNA sequence: TGTGCCAGCAGCCGTCAGGGGAACGAGCAGTACTTC. The whole variable domain, filled in from reference TRBV16 and TRBJ2-7, reads GEEVAQTPKHLVRGEGQKAKLYCAPIKGHSYVFWYQQVLKNEFKFLISFQNENVFDETGMPKERFSAKCLPNSPCSLEIQATKLEDSAVYFCASSRQGNEQYFGPGTRLTVT.

This clone was observed a handful of times. The chain carries TRBV6-5 and TRBJ1-5; D not certain. The CDR3 contains 16 residues. The ends were cut back, 3 bases at V and 6 bases at J, with 18 bases in the middle. CDR1 is MNHEY, CDR2 SVGAGI, per germline. Here the CDR3 reads CASSYQLPRAGQPQHF. CDR3 in DNA: TGTGCCAGCAGTTATCAACTACCCCGGGCGGGTCAGCCCCAGCATTTT.

The J gene is TRBJ2-7, the V gene TRBV18; TRBD2 might be the D (5 bases). The CDR3 contains 19 residues. The germline V gene has CDR1 KGHSH and CDR2 LQKENI. V was shortened by 0 bases and J by 1 base, with 22 bases between the two germline ends. The CDR3 DNA reads as TGTGCCAGCTCACCACCTCGGCGGGCAGGACTGGGTTTTTCCTACGAGCAGTACTTC. Its protein is CASSPPRRAGLGFSYEQYF.

The chain combines TRBV5-4 with TRBJ2-1, with D perhaps TRBD1 (6 bases). Looked up from germline, CDR1 is SGHNT and CDR2 is YYREEE (reference sequence). Trimming took 4 bases from V and 8 from J, leaving 19 bases between them. The CDR3 has 15 residues. In DNA, the CDR3 is TGTGCCAGCAGCAGACGGGACACTCTCCTTGATGAGCAGTTCTTC. Translating it yields CASSRRDTLLDEQFF.

The V and J genes are TRBV7-6 and TRBJ2-7, with unresolved D. V was pared by 5 bases and J by 3 bases, with 8 bases between. The CDR3 totals 12 residues. Per the germline V gene, CDR1 is SGHVS and CDR2 is FNYEAQ. In nucleotides, the CDR3 is TGTGCCAGCAGCGACACGGACTACGAGCAGTACTTC. It codes for CASSDTDYEQYF. Supplemented by reference TRBV7-6 and TRBJ2-7, the full variable domain reads GAGVSQSPRYKVTKRGQDVALRCDPISGHVSLYWYRQALGQGPEFLTYFNYEAQQDKSGLPNDRFSAERPEGSISTLTIQRTEQRDSAMYRCASSDTDYEQYFGPGTRLTVT.

The V call is TRBV7-2, the J call TRBJ1-5; D is ambiguous. This CDR3 is 16 amino acids long. Trimming shortened V by 5 bases and J by 4 bases, and 18 bases separated the two germline ends. Germline-derived CDR1 and CDR2 are SGHTA and FQGNSA. The CDR3 sequence: CASSQEGSPGNQPQHF. The CDR3 bases are TGTGCCAGCAGCCAGGAGGGTTCTCCAGGAAATCAGCCCCAGCATTTT.

This chain connects TRBV7-9 to TRBJ2-7, with 7 bases aligning to TRBD1. This CDR3 is 14 amino acids long. Trimming removed 4 bases from V and 0 bases from J; junction bases left unmatched: 3. Germline V CDR1 and CDR2: SEHNR, FQNEAQ (reference sequence). The chain's CDR3 is CASSSGQSSYEQYF. The CDR3 DNA sequence: TGTGCCAGCAGCTCGGGACAGAGCTCCTACGAGCAGTACTTC. Full variable domain (outside the CDR3, taken from reference TRBV7-9 and TRBJ2-7): DTGVSQNPRHKITKRGQNVTFRCDPISEHNRLYWYRQTLGQGPEFLTYFQNEAQLEKSRLLSDRFSAERPKGSFSTLEIQRTEQGDSAMYLCASSSGQSSYEQYFGPGTRLTVT.

This chain joins TRBV15 and TRBJ2-7, with 9 positions matching TRBD1. The CDR3 spans 17 residues. The trim removed 0 bases at V and 0 bases at J, leaving 6 bases unmatched. In germline, CDR1 is LNHNV, CDR2 YYDKDF (reference sequence). The CDR3 sequence: CATSRDLGQGSSYEQYF. In DNA, the CDR3 is TGTGCCACCAGCAGAGATCTGGGACAGGGAAGCTCCTACGAGCAGTACTTC.

The V and J genes are TRBV6-1 and TRBJ1-6, with D tentatively TRBD1 (5 bases). Trimming shortened V by 3 bases and J by 5 bases, and 5 bases separated the two germline ends. CDR1 and CDR2 from the germline V gene are MNHNS and SASEGT. The CDR3 runs to 13 residues. CDR3 bases: TGTGCCAGCAGTGACAGGGATAATTCACCCCTCCACTTT. Translated, it gives CASSDRDNSPLHF.